This T cell receptor (beta chain) was captured by sequencing in a study of blood T cell repertoires in COVID-19. Recruitment covered roughly 24 US areas and drew participants whose ages spanned roughly 18 to 100 years. As originally analysed: By means of reference gene primer amplification, nucleated cell counts were estimated. TCRdb's copy holds only in-frame clones and misses some; the assay was immunoSEQ multiplex PCR. That table supplies the V and J calls and clone size; D and trimming were determined from the DNA. There are under 350,000 clones in the sample; 86% occur only once, and around 4% lies in the top ten. The source of this sequence is a woman between 40 and 50 years old with acute COVID-19. Material: PBMCs or T cells enriched from blood (not recorded which).

As DNA, the CDR3 is TGTGCCAGCAGCTTCACTAGGGGGTGGATCGAGCAGTACTTC. This encodes CASSFTRGWIEQYF. This sequence joins TRBV5-6 and TRBJ2-7, with D tentatively TRBD1 (6 bases). The CDR3 has 14 amino acids. The germline V gene has CDR1 SGHDT and CDR2 YYEEEE. Trimming pared 2 bases from V and 6 bases from J, leaving 15 bases between.